This section outlines one T cell receptor (beta chain) sequence together with its context. Antigen specificity is unknown. This specimen belongs to a study of T cells after yellow fever vaccination. Study-wide results and caveats: Post-booster repertoires again held most primary-vaccination clones (roughly 96% CD4, 80% to 90% CD8). Only a minor proportion of clonotypes was detected across both CD4 and CD8 compartments. The presence of abundant clonotypes contaminating from the bulk population was possible in FACS-sorted repertoires.

V lost 0 bases and J lost 7; bases outside the gene matches: 7. This CDR3 is 15 amino acids long. The germline gives CDR1 SGHKS, CDR2 YYEKEE (reference sequence). Template-switching 5'RACE yielded the TCR cDNA; a universal primer site and UMIs were added in the process. TCRdb analysed the 5' RACE reads with MiXCR anew, one entry per CDR3 protein. This sample yields approximately 160,000 distinct CDR3 sequences, of which approximately 10% are seen a single time; roughly 40% belongs to the top ten. This TCR was recovered from a man younger than 35 who received the YFV17D yellow fever vaccine. The sequencing used CD8+ T cells sorted from PBMCs, collected 45 days after the yellow fever booster vaccination. The rearrangement uses TRBV5-5 and TRBJ2-1, with TRBD1 matching over 7 bases. For the CDR3, the DNA is TGTGCCAGCAGCTTGGATTCCGGGACAGTAAATGAGCAGTTCTTC. This encodes CASSLDSGTVNEQFF.